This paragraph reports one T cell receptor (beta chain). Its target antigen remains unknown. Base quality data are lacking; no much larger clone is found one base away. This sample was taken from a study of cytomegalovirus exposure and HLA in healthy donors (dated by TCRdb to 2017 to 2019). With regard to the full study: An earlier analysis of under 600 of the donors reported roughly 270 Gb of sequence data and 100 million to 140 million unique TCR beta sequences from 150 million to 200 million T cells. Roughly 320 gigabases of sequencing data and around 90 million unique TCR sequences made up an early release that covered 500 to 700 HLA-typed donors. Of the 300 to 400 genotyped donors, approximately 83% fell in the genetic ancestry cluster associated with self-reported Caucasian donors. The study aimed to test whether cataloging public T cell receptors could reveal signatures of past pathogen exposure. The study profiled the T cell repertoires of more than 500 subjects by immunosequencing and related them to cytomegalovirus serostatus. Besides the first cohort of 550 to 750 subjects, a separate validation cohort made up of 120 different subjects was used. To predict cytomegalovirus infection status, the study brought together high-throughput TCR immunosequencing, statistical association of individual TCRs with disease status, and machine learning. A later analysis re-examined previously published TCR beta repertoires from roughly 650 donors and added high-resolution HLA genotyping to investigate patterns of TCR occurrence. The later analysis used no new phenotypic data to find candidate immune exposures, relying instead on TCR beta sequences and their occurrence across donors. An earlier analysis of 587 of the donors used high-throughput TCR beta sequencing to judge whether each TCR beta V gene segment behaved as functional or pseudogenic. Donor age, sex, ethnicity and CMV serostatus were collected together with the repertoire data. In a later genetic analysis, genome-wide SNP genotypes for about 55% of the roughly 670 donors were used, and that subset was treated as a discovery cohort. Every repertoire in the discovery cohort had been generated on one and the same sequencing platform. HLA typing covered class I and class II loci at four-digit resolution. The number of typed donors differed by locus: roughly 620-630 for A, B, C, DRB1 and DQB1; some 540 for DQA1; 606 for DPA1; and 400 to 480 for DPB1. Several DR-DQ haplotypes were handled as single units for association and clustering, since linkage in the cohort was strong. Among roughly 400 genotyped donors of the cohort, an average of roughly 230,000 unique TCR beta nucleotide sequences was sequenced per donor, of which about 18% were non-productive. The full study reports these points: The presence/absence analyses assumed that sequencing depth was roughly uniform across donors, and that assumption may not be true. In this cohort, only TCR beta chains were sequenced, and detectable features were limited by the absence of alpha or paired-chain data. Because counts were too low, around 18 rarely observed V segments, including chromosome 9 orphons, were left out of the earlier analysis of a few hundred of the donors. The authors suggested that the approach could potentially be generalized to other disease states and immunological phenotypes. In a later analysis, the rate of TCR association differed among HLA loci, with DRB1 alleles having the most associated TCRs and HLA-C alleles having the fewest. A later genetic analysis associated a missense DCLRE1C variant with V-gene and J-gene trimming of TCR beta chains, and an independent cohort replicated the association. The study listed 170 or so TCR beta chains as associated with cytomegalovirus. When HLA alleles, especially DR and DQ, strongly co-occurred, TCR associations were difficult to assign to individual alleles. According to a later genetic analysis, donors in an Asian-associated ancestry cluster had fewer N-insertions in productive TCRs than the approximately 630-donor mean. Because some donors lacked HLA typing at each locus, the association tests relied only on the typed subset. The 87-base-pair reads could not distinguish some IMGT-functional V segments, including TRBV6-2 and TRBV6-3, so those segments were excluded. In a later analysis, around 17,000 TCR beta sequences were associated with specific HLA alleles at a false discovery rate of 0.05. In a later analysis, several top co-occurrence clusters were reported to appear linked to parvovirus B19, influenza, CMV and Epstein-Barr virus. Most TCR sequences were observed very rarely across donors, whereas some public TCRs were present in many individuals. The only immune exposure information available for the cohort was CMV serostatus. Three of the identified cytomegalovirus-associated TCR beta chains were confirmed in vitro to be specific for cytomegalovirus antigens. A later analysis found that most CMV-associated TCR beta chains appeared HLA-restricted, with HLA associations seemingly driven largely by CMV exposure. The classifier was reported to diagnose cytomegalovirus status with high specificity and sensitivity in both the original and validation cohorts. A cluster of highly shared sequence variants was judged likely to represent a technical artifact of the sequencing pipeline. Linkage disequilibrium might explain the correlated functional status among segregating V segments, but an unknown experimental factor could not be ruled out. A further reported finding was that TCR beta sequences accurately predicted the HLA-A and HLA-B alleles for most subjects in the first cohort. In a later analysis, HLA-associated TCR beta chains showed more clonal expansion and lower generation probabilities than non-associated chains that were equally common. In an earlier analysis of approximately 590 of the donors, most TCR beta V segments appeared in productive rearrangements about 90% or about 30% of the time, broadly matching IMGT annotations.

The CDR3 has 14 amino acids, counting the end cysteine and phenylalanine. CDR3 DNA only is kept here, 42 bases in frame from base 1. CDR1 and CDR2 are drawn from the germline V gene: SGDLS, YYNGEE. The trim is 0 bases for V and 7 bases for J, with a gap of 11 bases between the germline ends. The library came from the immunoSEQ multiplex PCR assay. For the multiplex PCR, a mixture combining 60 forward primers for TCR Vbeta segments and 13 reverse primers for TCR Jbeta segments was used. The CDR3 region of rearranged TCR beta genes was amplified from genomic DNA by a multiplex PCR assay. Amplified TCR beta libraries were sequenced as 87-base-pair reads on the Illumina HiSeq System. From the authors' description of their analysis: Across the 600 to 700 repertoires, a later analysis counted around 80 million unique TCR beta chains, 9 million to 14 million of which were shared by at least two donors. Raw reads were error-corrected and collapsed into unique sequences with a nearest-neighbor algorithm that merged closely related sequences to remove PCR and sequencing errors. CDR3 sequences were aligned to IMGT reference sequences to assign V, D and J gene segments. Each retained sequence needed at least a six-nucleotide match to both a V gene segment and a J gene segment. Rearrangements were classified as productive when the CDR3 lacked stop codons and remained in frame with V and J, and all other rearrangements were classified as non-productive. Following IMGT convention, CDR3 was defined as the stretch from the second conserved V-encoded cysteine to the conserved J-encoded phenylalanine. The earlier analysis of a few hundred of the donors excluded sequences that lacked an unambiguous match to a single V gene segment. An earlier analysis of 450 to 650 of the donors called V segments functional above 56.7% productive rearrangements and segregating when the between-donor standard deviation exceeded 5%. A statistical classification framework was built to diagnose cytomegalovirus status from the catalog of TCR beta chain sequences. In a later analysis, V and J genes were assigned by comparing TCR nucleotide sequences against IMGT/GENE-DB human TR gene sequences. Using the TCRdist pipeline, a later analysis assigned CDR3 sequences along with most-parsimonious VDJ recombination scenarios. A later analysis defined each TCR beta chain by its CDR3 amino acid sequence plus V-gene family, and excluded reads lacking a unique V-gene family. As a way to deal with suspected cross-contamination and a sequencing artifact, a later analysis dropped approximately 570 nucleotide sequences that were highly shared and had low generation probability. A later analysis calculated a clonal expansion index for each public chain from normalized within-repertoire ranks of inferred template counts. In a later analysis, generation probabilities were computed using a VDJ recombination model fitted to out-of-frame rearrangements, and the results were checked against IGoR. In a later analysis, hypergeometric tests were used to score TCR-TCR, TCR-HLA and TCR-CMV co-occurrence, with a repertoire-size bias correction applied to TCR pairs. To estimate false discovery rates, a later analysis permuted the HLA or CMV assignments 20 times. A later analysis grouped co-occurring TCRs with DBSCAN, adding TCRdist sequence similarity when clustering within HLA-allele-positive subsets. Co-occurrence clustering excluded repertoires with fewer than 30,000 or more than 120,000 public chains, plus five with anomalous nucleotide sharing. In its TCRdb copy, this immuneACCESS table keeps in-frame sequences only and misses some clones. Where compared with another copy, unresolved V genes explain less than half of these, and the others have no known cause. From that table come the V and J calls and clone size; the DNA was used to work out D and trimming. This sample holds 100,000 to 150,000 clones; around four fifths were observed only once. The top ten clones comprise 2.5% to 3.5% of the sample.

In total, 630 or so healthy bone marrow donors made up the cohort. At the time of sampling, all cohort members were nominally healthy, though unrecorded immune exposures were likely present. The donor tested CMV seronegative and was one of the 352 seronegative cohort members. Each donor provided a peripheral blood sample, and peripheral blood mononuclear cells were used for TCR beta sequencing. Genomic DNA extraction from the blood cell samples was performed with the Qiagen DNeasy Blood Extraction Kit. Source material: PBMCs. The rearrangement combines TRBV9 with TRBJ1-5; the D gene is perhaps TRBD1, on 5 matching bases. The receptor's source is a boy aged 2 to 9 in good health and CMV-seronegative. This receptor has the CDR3 CASSVAGVGQPQHF. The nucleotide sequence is TGTGCCAGCAGCGTAGCGGGGGTAGGACAGCCCCAGCATTTT.